These 30 T cell receptor beta chains were sequenced from one sample in a study of blood T cell repertoires in COVID-19. The method was immunoSEQ multiplex PCR; TCRdb's version includes in-frame clones alone and lacks a portion of them. This table has around 250,000 clones, about four fifths appearing once. The sample comprised peripheral blood. These receptors were obtained from a woman between 18 and 29 years old with acute or convalescent COVID-19.

This chain joins TRBV14 and TRBJ2-2; a possible D gene is TRBD1 (5 bases). In germline, CDR1 is SGHDN, CDR2 FVKESK. The CDR3 is made up of 17 amino acids. V was pared by 4 bases and J by 3 bases, with 18 bases between. CDR3 DNA: TGTGCCAGCAGCCCCCGGTGGGGCGAAGGGTACACCGGGGAGCTGTTTTTT. Encoded protein: CASSPRWGEGYTGELFF. Full variable domain (outside the CDR3, taken from reference TRBV14 and TRBJ2-2): EAGVTQFPSHSVIEKGQTVTLRCDPISGHDNLYWYRRVMGKEIKFLLHFVKESKQDESGMPNNRFLAERTGGTYSTLKVQPAELEDSGVYFCASSPRWGEGYTGELFFGEGSRLTVL.

The chain uses TRBV27 and TRBJ2-1; possibly TRBD2 for D (6 bases). The CDR3 covers 16 residues. V lost 2 bases and J lost 0, with 11 bases in between. CDR1 is MNHEY, CDR2 SMNVEV, per germline (reference sequence). CDR3 nucleotides: TGTGCCAGCAGTTTACTGTCTAGCGCCTCCTACAATGAGCAGTTCTTC. Its protein product is CASSLLSSASYNEQFF.

This clone showed up just once. The chain carries TRBV27 and TRBJ2-1, with TRBD2 matching 7 bases. V lost 2 bases to trimming and J lost 3 bases; unmatched junction nucleotides: 13. There are 18 residues in the CDR3. Germline V lookup: CDR1 MNHEY, CDR2 SMNVEV (reference sequence). The CDR3 region is CASSLPPGRAGVYNEQFF. CDR3 in DNA: TGTGCCAGCAGTTTACCCCCGGGGCGTGCGGGAGTCTACAATGAGCAGTTCTTC.

The chain has TRBV19 and TRBJ1-2; 7 bases fit TRBD1. Germline V lookup: CDR1 LNHDA, CDR2 SQIVND (reference sequence). The ends lost 1 base at V and 7 bases at J; junction bases unmatched: 9. The CDR3 sequence is 15 residues long. The CDR3, as DNA: TGTGCCAGTAGTATAGGGCGACAGGGTTGGTCTGGCTACACCTTC. Its protein product is CASSIGRQGWSGYTF. Full variable domain (outside the CDR3, taken from reference TRBV19 and TRBJ1-2): DGGITQSPKYLFRKEGQNVTLSCEQNLNHDAMYWYRQDPGQGLRLIYYSQIVNDFQKGDIAEGYSVSREKKESFPLTVTSAQKNPTAFYLCASSIGRQGWSGYTFGSGTRLTVV.

V is TRBV28 and J is TRBJ2-3; no clear D gene. Germline CDR1 MDHEN, CDR2 SYDVKM. This CDR3 is built from 13 residues. The germline V and J ends were trimmed by 10 bases and 6 bases, with 17 bases remaining between them. CDR3 DNA sequence: TGTGCCACCGATAGCCGACGGTGGGATACGCAGTATTTT. Translation: CATDSRRWDTQYF.

The V and J genes are TRBV19 and TRBJ1-5; possibly TRBD1 for D (6 bases). The germline V gene has CDR1 LNHDA and CDR2 SQIVND (reference sequence). V lost 7 bases to trimming and J lost 7 bases, with 14 bases between them. The CDR3 is made up of 13 amino acids. The CDR3 here is CASTGVSGQPQHF. The CDR3 nucleotides read TGTGCCAGTACAGGGGTGAGCGGACAGCCCCAGCATTTT.

CDR3 sequence (DNA): TGTGCCAGCAGTTACCCCGGACAGGACTCCTACGAGCAGTACTTC. Translating gives CASSYPGQDSYEQYF. The chain combines TRBV6-5 with TRBJ2-7; 7 positions match TRBD1. Trimming took 2 bases from V and 0 from J; bases not matched to a gene: 4. There are 15 residues in the CDR3. The germline V gene has CDR1 MNHEY and CDR2 SVGAGI.

This chain joins TRBV18 and TRBJ1-3; weak D call: TRBD1 (5 bases). CDR1 is KGHSH, CDR2 LQKENI, per germline. The CDR3 contains 17 residues. Between the trimmed V and J ends, which lost 0 bases and 0 bases, there was a span of 12 bases. Here the CDR3 DNA reads TGTGCCAGCTCACCACCTAAAGGGGCTCGCTCTGGAAACACCATATATTTT. This encodes CASSPPKGARSGNTIYF.

The chain joins TRBV29-1 to TRBJ1-3; D unresolved. Germline V gene data show CDR1 as SQVTM and CDR2 as ANQGSEA. The CDR3 is 14 amino acids. Trimming took 0 bases from V and 3 from J, leaving 9 bases between them. DNA of the CDR3: TGCAGCGTTGAAGAGGGCAGGCTTGGAAACACCATATATTTT. This codes for CSVEEGRLGNTIYF.

This chain connects TRBV27 to TRBJ1-2; D might be TRBD1 (5 bases). Trimming cost V 5 bases and J 7 bases, with 14 bases left between them. The CDR3 contains 13 residues. Germline V lookup: CDR1 MNHEY, CDR2 SMNVEV (reference sequence). CDR3 nucleotides: TGTGCCAGCAGTCCCCAGGGTTTCACTGGCTACACCTTC. This encodes CASSPQGFTGYTF.

This chain uses TRBV6-1 with TRBJ2-1, with a weak D call TRBD2 (5 bases). The CDR3 loop spans 17 amino acids. The germline V gene encodes CDR1 MNHNS and CDR2 SASEGT. V lost 4 bases and J lost 0, with 16 bases in between. The CDR3 sequence is CASSGFGLAGSYNEQFF. In DNA form, the CDR3 reads TGTGCCAGCAGTGGGTTCGGCTTGGCGGGCTCCTACAATGAGCAGTTCTTC.

This clone was found a few times. This chain connects TRBV7-9 to TRBJ2-2; the D gene is possibly TRBD1 (5 bases). CDR3 length: 17 residues. Germline values: CDR1 SEHNR, CDR2 FQNEAQ (reference sequence). Trimming removed 2 bases at V and 0 bases at J, with 13 bases between. The CDR3 sequence is CASSLMLRGTNTGELFF. The CDR3 nucleotides are TGTGCCAGCAGCTTAATGTTAAGGGGAACGAACACCGGGGAGCTGTTTTTT.

J is TRBJ2-7 and V is TRBV12-5, with 7 bases fitting TRBD2. Germline V CDR1 and CDR2: LGHNT, FRNRAP. The length of the CDR3 is 16 residues. V lost 0 bases and J lost 3; bases outside the gene matches: 8. For the CDR3, the DNA is TGTGCTAGTGGTTTGGTAGGTGAACCTAGCGGCTACGAGCAGTACTTC. It yields the protein CASGLVGEPSGYEQYF.

The V and J genes are TRBV6-5 and TRBJ2-7; 11 nucleotides match TRBD2. Unmatched junction bases numbered 4, after V lost 5 bases and J lost 1 base. CDR3 size: 15 residues. Germline CDR1 reads MNHEY; CDR2 reads SVGAGI. CDR3 amino acids: CASSPGLAGSYEQYF. The CDR3 DNA reads TGTGCCAGCAGTCCCGGACTAGCGGGTTCCTACGAGCAGTACTTC.

The gene calls are TRBV7-6 and TRBJ2-7, with D possibly being TRBD1 (6 bases). Trimming shortened V by 3 bases and J by 0 bases, and 6 bases separated the two germline ends. Germline values: CDR1 SGHVS, CDR2 FNYEAQ. The CDR3 extends over 13 amino acids. CDR3 amino acids: CASSLDSSYEQYF. The CDR3 coding sequence is TGTGCCAGCAGCTTGGACAGCTCCTACGAGCAGTACTTC.

V and J are TRBV27 and TRBJ2-7; 12 bases fit TRBD2. Germline CDR1 is MNHEY and CDR2 is SMNVEV (reference sequence). V shed 2 bases and J 2 bases; nucleotides not matched to a gene: 7. This CDR3 is built from 17 residues. The CDR3 coding sequence is TGTGCCAGCAGTTTAGGACCCCCTAGCGGGAGGGCCTACGAGCAGTACTTC. It is translated as CASSLGPPSGRAYEQYF.

The rearrangement links TRBV2 to TRBJ2-2, with TRBD2 identical over 11 bases. V lost 5 bases, J lost 1 base, and 3 bases stayed unmatched. Germline V gives CDR1 SNHLY, CDR2 FYNNEI. The CDR3 runs to 16 residues. The chain's CDR3 is CASSPGLAGNTGELFF. The DNA of the CDR3 is TGTGCCAGCAGTCCCGGACTAGCGGGGAACACCGGGGAGCTGTTTTTT.

V and J are TRBV7-8 and TRBJ1-3; D remains unclear. This CDR3 comprises 13 residues. The germline V gene encodes CDR1 SGHVS and CDR2 FQNEAQ. The ends were cut back, 8 bases at V and 4 bases at J, with 12 bases in the middle. The CDR3 DNA follows: TGTGCCAGCGGCCTAGCGGGCGGAAACACCATATATTTT. Protein: CASGLAGGNTIYF.

This clone came up a few times. This sequence joins TRBV19 and TRBJ2-1, with D perhaps matching TRBD2 (7 bases). This CDR3 is 16 amino acids long. Trimming took off 6 bases at V and 4 bases at J, with 19 bases between the two ends. Germline V lookup: CDR1 LNHDA, CDR2 SQIVND (reference sequence). The CDR3 here is CASRNGGSGKYNEQFF. CDR3 DNA sequence: TGTGCCAGTAGAAATGGGGGCAGCGGGAAATACAATGAGCAGTTCTTC.

V usage is TRBV6-5 and J usage is TRBJ1-1; 9 positions agree with TRBD1. This CDR3 is 12 amino acids long. J lost 11 bases, V lost 6 bases, and 7 bases had no gene match. Germline V lookup: CDR1 MNHEY, CDR2 SVGAGI. CDR3 nucleotide sequence: TGTGCCAGCAGCTACAGGGGGCACACGGCTTTCTTT. As protein: CASSYRGHTAFF.

The chain combines TRBV12-3 or TRBV12-4 with TRBJ1-2; no reliable D call. This CDR3 is built from 13 residues. V lost 3 bases and J lost 7, with 12 bases in between. CDR3 sequence (DNA): TGTGCCAGCAGTTTCGGGTTACGCCTTGGCTACACCTTC. Translated, it gives CASSFGLRLGYTF.

The chain joins TRBV7-8 to TRBJ1-5, with D possibly being TRBD1 (6 bases). The CDR3 spans 17 residues. Trimming left V 1 base short and J 5 bases short, with 18 bases between. Germline lookup yields CDR1 SGHVS and CDR2 FQNEAQ. As DNA, the CDR3 is TGTGCCAGCAGCTTAGGAGGGGGGGGCCCAACCGATCAGCCCCAGCATTTT. Translating it yields CASSLGGGGPTDQPQHF. Full variable domain (outside the CDR3, taken from reference TRBV7-8 and TRBJ1-5): GAGVSQSPRYKVAKRGQDVALRCDPISGHVSLFWYQQALGQGPEFLTYFQNEAQLDKSGLPSDRFFAERPEGSVSTLKIQRTQQEDSAVYLCASSLGGGGPTDQPQHFGDGTRLSIL.

The count of this clone is one. J is TRBJ2-1 and V is TRBV10-2; 7 bases match TRBD1. The J segment lost 12 bases and the V segment lost 2 bases, leaving 4 bases of the junction unmatched. Germline V gene lookup returns CDR1 WSHSY and CDR2 SAAADI. There are 12 residues in the CDR3. The CDR3 here is CASSEPDRAQFF. In DNA form, the CDR3 reads TGCGCCAGCAGTGAGCCCGACAGGGCGCAGTTCTTC.

This chain joins TRBV9 and TRBJ1-3, with D unresolved. Germline V lookup: CDR1 SGDLS, CDR2 YYNGEE. CDR3 length: 13 amino acids. The germline V and J ends were trimmed by 4 bases and 4 bases, with 9 bases remaining between them. The CDR3 loop reads CASSPPVGNTIYF. The CDR3 DNA reads as TGTGCCAGCAGCCCGCCGGTGGGAAACACCATATATTTT.

The CDR3 DNA reads as TGTGCCAGCAGCTATCCGGGTCTTCAGCCCCAGCATTTT. Protein sequence: CASSYPGLQPQHF. The J gene is TRBJ1-5, the V gene TRBV7-2; D remains unclear. Trimming removed 4 bases from V and 6 bases from J, with 10 bases in between. CDR3 length equals 13 residues. CDR1 SGHTA and CDR2 FQGNSA come from the germline V gene.

Comments on this clone: The same CDR3 arises from other DNA sequences in this sample as well. The V gene is TRBV13, the J gene TRBJ1-6; 8 bases agree with TRBD1. Germline CDR1 reads PRHDT; CDR2 reads FYEKMQ (reference sequence). The CDR3 is 14 amino acids. V shed 5 bases, J shed 10 bases, and the junction held 7 bases outside the gene matches. The CDR3 loop reads CASSLGQGSSPLHF. CDR3 sequence (DNA): TGTGCCAGCAGCCTTGGACAGGGTTCCTCACCCCTCCACTTT.

This chain connects TRBV20-1 to TRBJ2-1; perhaps TRBD2 as D (6 bases). The CDR3 is made up of 19 amino acids. V was trimmed by 3 bases and J by 0 bases, leaving 24 bases between them. Germline CDR1 and CDR2: DFQATT and SNEGSKA (reference sequence). The CDR3 spells CSASPRDSLLKSSYNEQFF. In DNA, the CDR3 is TGCAGTGCTAGTCCCCGGGACTCGCTTCTCAAGAGCTCCTACAATGAGCAGTTCTTC.

The V and J genes are TRBV5-1 and TRBJ2-1; D remains ambiguous. This CDR3 has 15 amino acids. V shed 4 bases and J shed 7 bases, with 18 bases lying between them. Germline assignment: CDR1 SGHRS and CDR2 YFSETQ. CDR3 sequence: CASSRRGPSSNEQFF. In DNA form, the CDR3 reads TGCGCCAGCAGCCGACGCGGTCCAAGCAGTAATGAGCAGTTCTTC.

The V gene is TRBV29-1, the J gene TRBJ1-2; D is uncertain. The V and J ends lost 7 bases and 3 bases respectively, with 9 bases between them. The CDR3 runs to 11 residues. Germline V gene sequence: CDR1 SQVTM, CDR2 ANQGSEA. CDR3 in amino acids: CSAATYYGYTF. CDR3 DNA sequence: TGCAGCGCCGCGACTTACTATGGCTACACCTTC.

The chain links TRBV27 to TRBJ2-2; 7 bases are a match to TRBD2. Looked up from germline, CDR1 is MNHEY and CDR2 is SMNVEV (reference sequence). V lost 5 bases and J lost 5; bases outside the gene matches: 17. CDR3 length: 18 residues. DNA for the CDR3: TGTGCCAGCAGTCCCCCCTCGGTTGGGGGGGGTAAGACCGGGGAGCTGTTTTTT. Amino acid sequence: CASSPPSVGGGKTGELFF.